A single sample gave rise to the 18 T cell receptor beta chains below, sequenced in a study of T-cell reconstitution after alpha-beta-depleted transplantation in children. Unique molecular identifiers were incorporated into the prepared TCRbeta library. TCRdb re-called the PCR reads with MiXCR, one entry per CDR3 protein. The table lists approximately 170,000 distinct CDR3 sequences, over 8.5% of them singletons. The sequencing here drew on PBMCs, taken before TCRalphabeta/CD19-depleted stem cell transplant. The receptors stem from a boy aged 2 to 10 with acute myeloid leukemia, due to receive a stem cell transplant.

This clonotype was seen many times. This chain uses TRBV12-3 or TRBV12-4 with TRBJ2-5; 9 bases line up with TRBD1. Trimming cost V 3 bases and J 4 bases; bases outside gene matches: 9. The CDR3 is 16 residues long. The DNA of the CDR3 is TGTGCCAGCAGTTTTATACAGGGGGCGATTGGAGAGACCCAGTACTTC. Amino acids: CASSFIQGAIGETQYF.

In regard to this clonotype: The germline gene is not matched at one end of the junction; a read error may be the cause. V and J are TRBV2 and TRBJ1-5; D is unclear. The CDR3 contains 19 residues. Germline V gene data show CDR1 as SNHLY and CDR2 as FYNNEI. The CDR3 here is CTSSANPPTGMFGNQPQHF. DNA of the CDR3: TGTACCAGCAGTGCAAACCCCCCGACGGGGATGTTTGGCAATCAGCCCCAGCATTTT.

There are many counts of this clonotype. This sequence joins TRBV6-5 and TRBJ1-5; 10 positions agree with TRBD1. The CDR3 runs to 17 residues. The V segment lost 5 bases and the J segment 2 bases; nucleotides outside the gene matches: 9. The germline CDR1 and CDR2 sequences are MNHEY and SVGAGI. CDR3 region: CASSPGQGFGGNQPQHF. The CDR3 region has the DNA TGTGCCAGCAGTCCGGGACAGGGGTTTGGTGGCAATCAGCCCCAGCATTTT.

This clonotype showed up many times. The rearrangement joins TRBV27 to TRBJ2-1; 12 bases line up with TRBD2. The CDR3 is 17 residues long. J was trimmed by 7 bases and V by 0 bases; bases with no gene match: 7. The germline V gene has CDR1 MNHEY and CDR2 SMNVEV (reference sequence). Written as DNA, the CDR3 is TGTGCCAGCAGTTTATCTCTAGCGGGAGGGCCGAGGAATGAGCAGTTCTTC. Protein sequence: CASSLSLAGGPRNEQFF.

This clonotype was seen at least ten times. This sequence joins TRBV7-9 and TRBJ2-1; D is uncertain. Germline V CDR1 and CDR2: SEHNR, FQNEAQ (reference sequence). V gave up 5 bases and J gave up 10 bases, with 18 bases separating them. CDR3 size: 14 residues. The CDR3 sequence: CASSPPRSLPEQFF. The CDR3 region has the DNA TGTGCCAGCAGCCCCCCCCGATCCCTACCGGAGCAGTTCTTC.

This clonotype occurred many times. The CDR3 DNA reads TGCAGTGCTAGAGATCCCTGGGGGGGCTCAAGTGAAAAACTGTTTTTT. As protein: CSARDPWGGSSEKLFF. The genes are TRBV20-1 and TRBJ1-4; possible D gene TRBD1, 6 bases. Trimming removed 0 bases at V and 7 bases at J, with 18 bases between. Germline V gives CDR1 DFQATT, CDR2 SNEGSKA (reference sequence). The CDR3 has 16 amino acids.

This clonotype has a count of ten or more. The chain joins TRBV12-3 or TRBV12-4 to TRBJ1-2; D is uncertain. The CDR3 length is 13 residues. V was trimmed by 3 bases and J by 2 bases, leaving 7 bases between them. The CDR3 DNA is TGTGCCAGCAGTTTCGGCTCAAACTATGGCTACACCTTC. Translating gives CASSFGSNYGYTF.

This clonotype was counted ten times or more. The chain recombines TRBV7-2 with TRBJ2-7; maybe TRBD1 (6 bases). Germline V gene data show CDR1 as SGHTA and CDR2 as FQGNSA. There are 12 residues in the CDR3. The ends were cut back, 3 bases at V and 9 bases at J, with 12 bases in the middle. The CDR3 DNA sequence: TGTGCCAGCAGCTTCCAACAGGGCGGGCAGTACTTC. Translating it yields CASSFQQGGQYF. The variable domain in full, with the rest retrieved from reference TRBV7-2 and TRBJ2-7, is GAGVSQSPSNKVTEKGKDVELRCDPISGHTALYWYRQSLGQGLEFLIYFQGNSAPDKSGLPSDRFSAERTGGSVSTLTIQRTQQEDSAVYLCASSFQQGGQYFGPGTRLTVT.

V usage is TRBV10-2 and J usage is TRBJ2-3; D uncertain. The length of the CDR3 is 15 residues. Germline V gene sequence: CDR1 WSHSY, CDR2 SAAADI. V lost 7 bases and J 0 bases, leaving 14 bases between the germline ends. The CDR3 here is CASTGGPGSTDTQYF. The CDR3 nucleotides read TGCGCCAGCACGGGCGGCCCAGGTAGCACAGATACGCAGTATTTT.

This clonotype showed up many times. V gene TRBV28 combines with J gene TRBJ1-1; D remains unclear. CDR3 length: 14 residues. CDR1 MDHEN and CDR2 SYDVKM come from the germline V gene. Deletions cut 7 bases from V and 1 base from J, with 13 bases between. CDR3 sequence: CASKNPRQNTEAFF. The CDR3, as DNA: TGTGCCAGCAAAAATCCCAGGCAGAACACTGAAGCTTTCTTT.

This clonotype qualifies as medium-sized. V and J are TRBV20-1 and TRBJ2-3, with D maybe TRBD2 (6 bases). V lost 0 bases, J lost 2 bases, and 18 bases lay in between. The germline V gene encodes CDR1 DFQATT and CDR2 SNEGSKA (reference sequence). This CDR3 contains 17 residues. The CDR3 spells CSARDRSSGSLTDTQYF. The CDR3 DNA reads TGCAGTGCTAGAGATCGGAGTAGCGGTTCTCTCACAGATACGCAGTATTTT.

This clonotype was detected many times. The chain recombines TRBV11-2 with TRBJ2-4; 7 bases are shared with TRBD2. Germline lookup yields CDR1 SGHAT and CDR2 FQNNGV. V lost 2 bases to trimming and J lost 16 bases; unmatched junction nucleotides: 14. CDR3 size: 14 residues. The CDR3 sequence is CASSLRGGRGEVYF. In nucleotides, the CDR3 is TGTGCCAGCAGCTTACGGGGAGGGAGGGGCGAGGTTTACTTC.

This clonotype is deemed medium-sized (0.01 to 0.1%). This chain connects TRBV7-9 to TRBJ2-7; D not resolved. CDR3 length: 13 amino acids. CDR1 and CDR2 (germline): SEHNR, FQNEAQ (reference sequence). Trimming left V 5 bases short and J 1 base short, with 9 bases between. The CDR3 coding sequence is TGTGCCAGCAGCGCCGTGGATTCCTACGAGCAGTACTTC. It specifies CASSAVDSYEQYF.

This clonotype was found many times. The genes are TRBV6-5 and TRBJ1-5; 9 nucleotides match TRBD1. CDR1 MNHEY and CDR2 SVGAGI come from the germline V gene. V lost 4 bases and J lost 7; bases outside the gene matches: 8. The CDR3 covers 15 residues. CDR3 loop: CASSSAPDRGQPQHF. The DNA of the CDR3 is TGTGCCAGCAGTTCCGCTCCGGACAGGGGCCAGCCCCAGCATTTT.

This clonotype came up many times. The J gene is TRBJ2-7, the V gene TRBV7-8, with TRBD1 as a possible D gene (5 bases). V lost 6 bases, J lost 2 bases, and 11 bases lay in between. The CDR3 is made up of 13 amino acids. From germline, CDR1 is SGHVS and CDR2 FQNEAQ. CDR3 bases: TGTGCCAGCAGACAAGGGGTTACCTACGAGCAGTACTTC. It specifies CASRQGVTYEQYF.

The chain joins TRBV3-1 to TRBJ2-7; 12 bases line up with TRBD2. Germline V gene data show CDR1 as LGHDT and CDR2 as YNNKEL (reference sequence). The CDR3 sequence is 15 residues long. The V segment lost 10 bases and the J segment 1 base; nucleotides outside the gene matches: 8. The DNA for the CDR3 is TGTGCCACCTCCCAAGGACTAGCGGGATCCTACGAGCAGTACTTC. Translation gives CATSQGLAGSYEQYF.

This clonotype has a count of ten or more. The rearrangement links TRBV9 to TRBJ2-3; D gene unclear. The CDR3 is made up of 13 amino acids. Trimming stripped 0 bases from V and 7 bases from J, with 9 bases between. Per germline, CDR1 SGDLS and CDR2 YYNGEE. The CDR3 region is CASSVGDGNTQYF. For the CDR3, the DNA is TGTGCCAGCAGCGTAGGAGATGGGAATACGCAGTATTTT.

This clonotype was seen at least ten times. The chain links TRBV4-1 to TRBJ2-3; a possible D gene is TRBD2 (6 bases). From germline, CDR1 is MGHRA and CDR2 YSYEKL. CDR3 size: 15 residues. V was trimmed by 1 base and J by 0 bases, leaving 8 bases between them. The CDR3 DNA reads TGCGCCAGCAGCCAAGGGAGCGGGAGCACAGATACGCAGTATTTT. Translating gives CASSQGSGSTDTQYF.